This entry lists 16 T cell receptor beta chains sequenced from one sample in a study of cytomegalovirus exposure and HLA in healthy donors. Both 60 Vbeta primers and 13 Jbeta primers went into the PCR. TCRdb keeps only in-frame clones here, not all; method: immunoSEQ multiplex PCR. The repertoire holds 90,000 to 150,000 clones, with roughly 65% as singletons. The sample consisted of PBMCs. These receptors were obtained from a middle-aged man in good health and CMV-seropositive.

The chain joins TRBV18 to TRBJ2-3; 8 bases match TRBD1. The CDR3 runs 15 residues. In germline, CDR1 is KGHSH, CDR2 LQKENI. V shed 4 bases, J shed 2 bases, and the junction held 5 bases outside the gene matches. CDR3 loop: CASSRRQGNTDTQYF. CDR3 sequence (DNA): TGTGCCAGCTCACGCAGACAGGGGAACACAGATACGCAGTATTTT.

The table lists this clone with a few counts. The sample carries other DNA sequences with the same CDR3. The J gene is TRBJ1-1, the V gene TRBV4-2; 8 positions match TRBD1. The CDR3 sequence is 14 residues long. Trimming removed 0 bases from V and 5 bases from J; junction bases left unmatched: 2. Germline V lookup: CDR1 LGHNA, CDR2 YNFKEQ. The CDR3 bases are TGTGCCAGCAGCCAAGACAGGGGGCGGACTGAAGCTTTCTTT. It yields the protein CASSQDRGRTEAFF.

V gene TRBV28 combines with J gene TRBJ2-6; tentative D call: TRBD1 (7 bases). Germline V gene sequence: CDR1 MDHEN, CDR2 SYDVKM. The CDR3 is 19 residues long. Trimming left V 2 bases short and J 0 bases short, with 17 bases between. CDR3 protein: CASSLGGAGGSSGANVLTF. Here the CDR3 DNA reads TGTGCCAGCAGTTTAGGAGGGGCAGGGGGTTCCTCTGGGGCCAACGTCCTGACTTTC.

The genes are TRBV5-1 and TRBJ1-4; perhaps TRBD1 as D (6 bases). The CDR3 covers 16 residues. Germline V gives CDR1 SGHRS, CDR2 YFSETQ. The V and J ends lost 0 bases and 10 bases respectively, with 19 bases between them. CDR3 nucleotide sequence: TGCGCCAGCAGCTTGGTCGGGGGGCAGGGGATGACAAAACTGTTTTTT. Amino acid sequence: CASSLVGGQGMTKLFF.

The chain carries TRBV5-7 and TRBJ2-7, with 9 bases that match TRBD1. TRBV5-7 is assigned to the ORF class and has an uncertain function. V shed 6 bases, J shed 5 bases, and the junction held 6 bases outside the gene matches. This CDR3 has 13 residues. CDR3 DNA: TGTGCCAGCAACCCGGGACAGGGCCACGAGCAGTACTTC. Translating gives CASNPGQGHEQYF.

CDR3: CASTPVGTGSYEQYF. The DNA of the CDR3 is TGTGCCAGCACCCCCGTCGGGACAGGGTCCTACGAGCAGTACTTC. V gene TRBV6-5 combines with J gene TRBJ2-7; 9 nucleotides align to TRBD1. Trimming took 7 bases from V and 1 from J; bases not matched to a gene: 8. This CDR3 region has 15 residues. CDR1 MNHEY and CDR2 SVGAGI come from the germline V gene.

The chain has TRBV6-1 and TRBJ1-1, with 8 bases fitting TRBD1. This CDR3 is built from 17 residues. The germline V gene has CDR1 MNHNS and CDR2 SASEGT. The trim removed 2 bases at V and 1 base at J, leaving 9 bases unmatched. For the CDR3, the DNA is TGTGCCAGCAGTGAACAAACAGGGGGTGACGCGAACACTGAAGCTTTCTTT. Encoded protein: CASSEQTGGDANTEAFF.

CDR3: CASSDNRGYNSPLHF. DNA for the CDR3: TGCGCCAGCAGTGATAACAGGGGATATAATTCACCCCTCCACTTT. The chain links TRBV10-2 to TRBJ1-6, with TRBD1 matching 7 bases. This CDR3 has 15 amino acids. V shed 3 bases and J 4 bases; nucleotides not matched to a gene: 3. CDR1 is WSHSY and CDR2 is SAAADI in the germline V gene.

The chain uses TRBV11-2 and TRBJ2-7; 8 bases line up with TRBD1. This CDR3 region has 15 residues. V gave up 0 bases and J gave up 3 bases; unmatched junction bases: 4. Germline V CDR1 and CDR2: SGHAT, FQNNGV. The CDR3 sequence: CASSLETGAFYEQYF. In DNA, the CDR3 is TGTGCCAGCAGCTTAGAGACAGGGGCGTTCTACGAGCAGTACTTC.

This clone was detected once. The chain couples TRBV28 to TRBJ2-7; 11 bases agree with TRBD2. V shed 6 bases, J shed 0 bases, and the junction held 4 bases outside the gene matches. Per germline, CDR1 MDHEN and CDR2 SYDVKM. This CDR3 spans 15 amino acids. DNA for the CDR3: TGTGCCAGCAGGACTAGCGGGATCTCCTCCTACGAGCAGTACTTC. Amino acid sequence: CASRTSGISSYEQYF.

The genes are TRBV29-1 and TRBJ2-3; possible D gene TRBD2, 5 bases. The length of the CDR3 is 13 residues. Germline V CDR1 and CDR2: SQVTM, ANQGSEA. V lost 4 bases and J 1 base, leaving 9 bases between the germline ends. CDR3 in DNA: TGCAGCGTTGGAGGGTCAGGCACAGATACGCAGTATTTT. This gives the protein CSVGGSGTDTQYF.

The chain carries TRBV6-4 and TRBJ2-3; 8 positions agree with TRBD1. Trimming cost V 10 bases and J 0 bases; bases outside gene matches: 6. The CDR3 has 14 residues. The V gene's germline CDR1 is MRHNA and CDR2 SNTAGT. The CDR3 spells CATKDRVSTDTQYF. CDR3 DNA: TGTGCCACCAAGGACAGGGTTAGCACAGATACGCAGTATTTT.

This chain connects TRBV7-2 to TRBJ2-7, with D perhaps matching TRBD1 (6 bases). CDR3 size: 14 residues. Germline-derived CDR1 and CDR2 are SGHTA and FQGNSA. The ends were cut back, 2 bases at V and 6 bases at J, with 14 bases in the middle. The CDR3 reads CASSLTGSGVEQYF. DNA of the CDR3: TGTGCCAGCAGCTTAACAGGGTCTGGGGTCGAGCAGTACTTC.

The rearrangement uses TRBV5-5 and TRBJ1-2; 7 nucleotides agree with TRBD1. J was trimmed by 0 bases and V by 0 bases; bases with no gene match: 2. Germline loops: CDR1 SGHKS, CDR2 YYEKEE (reference sequence). CDR3 length equals 15 residues. The CDR3 loop is CASSLGDSANYGYTF. In DNA, the CDR3 is TGTGCCAGCAGCTTGGGGGACAGTGCTAACTATGGCTACACCTTC.

There are a few counts of this clone. The chain combines TRBV5-1 with TRBJ2-6, with unresolved D. V dropped 2 bases and J dropped 0 bases, with 15 bases sitting between them. CDR1 and CDR2 (germline): SGHRS, YFSETQ. The CDR3 totals 18 residues. CDR3 amino acids: CASSFSSIVISGANVLTF. The DNA for the CDR3 is TGCGCCAGCAGCTTTTCCTCCATAGTGATCTCTGGGGCCAACGTCCTGACTTTC.

The chain carries TRBV28 and TRBJ2-3, with 11 bases matching TRBD2. The length of the CDR3 is 15 residues. Germline assignment: CDR1 MDHEN and CDR2 SYDVKM. Trimming at V came to 6 bases and at J to 2 bases, leaving 4 bases not matched to a gene. This chain's CDR3 is CASSPGLADTDTQYF. CDR3 nucleotide sequence: TGTGCCAGCAGCCCGGGACTAGCGGACACAGATACGCAGTATTTT.